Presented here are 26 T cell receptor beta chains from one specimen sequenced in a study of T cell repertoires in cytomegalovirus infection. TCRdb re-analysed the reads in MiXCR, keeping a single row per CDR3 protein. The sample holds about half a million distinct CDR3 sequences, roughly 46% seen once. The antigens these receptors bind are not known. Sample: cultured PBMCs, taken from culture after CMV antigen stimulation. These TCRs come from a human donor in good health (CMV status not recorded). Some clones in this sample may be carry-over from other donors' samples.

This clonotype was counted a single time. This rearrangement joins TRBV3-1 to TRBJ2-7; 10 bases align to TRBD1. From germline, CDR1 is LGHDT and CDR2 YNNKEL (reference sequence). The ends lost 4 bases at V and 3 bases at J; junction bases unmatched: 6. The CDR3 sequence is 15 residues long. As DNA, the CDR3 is TGTGCCAGCAGCCTATTCGGGACAGGGGACTACGAGCAGTACTTC. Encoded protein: CASSLFGTGDYEQYF.

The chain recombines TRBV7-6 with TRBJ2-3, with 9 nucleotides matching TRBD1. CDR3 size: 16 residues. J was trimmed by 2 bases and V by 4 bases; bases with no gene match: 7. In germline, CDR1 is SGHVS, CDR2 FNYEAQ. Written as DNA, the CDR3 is TGTGCCAGCAGCTCAGGGACAGGGCTATACACAGATACGCAGTATTTT. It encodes CASSSGTGLYTDTQYF.

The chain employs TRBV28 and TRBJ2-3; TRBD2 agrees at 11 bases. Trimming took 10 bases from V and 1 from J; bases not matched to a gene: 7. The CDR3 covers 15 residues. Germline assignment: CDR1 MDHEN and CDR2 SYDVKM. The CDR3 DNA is TGTGCCATTAGCGGGGGGGCGTTTGGCACAGATACGCAGTATTTT. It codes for CAISGGAFGTDTQYF.

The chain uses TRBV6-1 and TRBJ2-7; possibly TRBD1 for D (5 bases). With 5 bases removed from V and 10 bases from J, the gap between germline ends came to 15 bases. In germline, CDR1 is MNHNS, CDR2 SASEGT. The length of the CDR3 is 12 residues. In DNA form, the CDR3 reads TGTGCCAGCAGTTACGAAGGGGCGAACCAGTACTTC. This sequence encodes CASSYEGANQYF.

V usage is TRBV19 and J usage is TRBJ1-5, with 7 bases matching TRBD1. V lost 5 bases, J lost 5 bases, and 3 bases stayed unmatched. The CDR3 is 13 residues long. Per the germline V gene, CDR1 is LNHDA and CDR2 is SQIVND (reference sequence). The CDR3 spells CASSRQGYQPQHF. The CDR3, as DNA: TGTGCCAGTAGTCGACAGGGATATCAGCCCCAGCATTTT. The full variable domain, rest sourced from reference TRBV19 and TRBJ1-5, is DGGITQSPKYLFRKEGQNVTLSCEQNLNHDAMYWYRQDPGQGLRLIYYSQIVNDFQKGDIAEGYSVSREKKESFPLTVTSAQKNPTAFYLCASSRQGYQPQHFGDGTRLSIL.

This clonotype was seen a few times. DNA for the CDR3: TGTGCCAGCAGCTTGCGGCCAGGGGGCTACGAGCAGTACTTC. It codes for CASSLRPGGYEQYF. This chain connects TRBV7-2 to TRBJ2-7; 7 bases line up with TRBD1. V was pared by 3 bases and J by 3 bases, with 5 bases of the junction left unmatched. Germline loops: CDR1 SGHTA, CDR2 FQGNSA. The CDR3 length is 14 residues.

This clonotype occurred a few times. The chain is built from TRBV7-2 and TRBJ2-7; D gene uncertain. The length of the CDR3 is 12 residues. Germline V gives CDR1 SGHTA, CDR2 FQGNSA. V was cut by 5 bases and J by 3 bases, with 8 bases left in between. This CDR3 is CASSPADYEQYF. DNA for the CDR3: TGTGCCAGCAGCCCCGCGGACTACGAGCAGTACTTC.

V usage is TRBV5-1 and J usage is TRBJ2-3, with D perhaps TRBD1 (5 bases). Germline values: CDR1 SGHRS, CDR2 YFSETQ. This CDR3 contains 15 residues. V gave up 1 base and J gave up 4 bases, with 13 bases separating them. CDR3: CASSLRTPPADTQYF. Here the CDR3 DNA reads TGCGCCAGCAGCTTGCGGACACCGCCAGCAGATACGCAGTATTTT. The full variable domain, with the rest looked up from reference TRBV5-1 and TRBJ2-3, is KAGVTQTPRYLIKTRGQQVTLSCSPISGHRSVSWYQQTPGQGLQFLFEYFSETQRNKGNFPGRFSGRQFSNSRSEMNVSTLELGDSALYLCASSLRTPPADTQYFGPGTRLTVL.

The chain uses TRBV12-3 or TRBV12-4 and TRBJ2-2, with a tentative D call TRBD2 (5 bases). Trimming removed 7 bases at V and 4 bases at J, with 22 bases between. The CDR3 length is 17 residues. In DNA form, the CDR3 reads TGTGCCAGCATTATTAAGTGGGGAGAGGTTATCACCGGGGAGCTGTTTTTT. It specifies CASIIKWGEVITGELFF.

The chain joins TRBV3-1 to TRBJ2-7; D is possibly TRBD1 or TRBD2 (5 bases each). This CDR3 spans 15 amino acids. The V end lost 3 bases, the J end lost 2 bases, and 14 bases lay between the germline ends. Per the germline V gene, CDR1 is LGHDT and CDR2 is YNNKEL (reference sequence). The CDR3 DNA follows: TGTGCCAGCAGCCACGGACAATCGAGGGCCTACGAGCAGTACTTC. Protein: CASSHGQSRAYEQYF.

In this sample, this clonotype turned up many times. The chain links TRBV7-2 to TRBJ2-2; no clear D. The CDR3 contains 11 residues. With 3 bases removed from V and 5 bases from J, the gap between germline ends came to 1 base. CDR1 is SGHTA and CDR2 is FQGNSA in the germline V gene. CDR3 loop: CASSFTGELFF. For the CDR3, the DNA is TGTGCCAGCAGCTTTACCGGGGAGCTGTTTTTT. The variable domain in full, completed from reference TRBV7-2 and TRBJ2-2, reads GAGVSQSPSNKVTEKGKDVELRCDPISGHTALYWYRQSLGQGLEFLIYFQGNSAPDKSGLPSDRFSAERTGGSVSTLTIQRTQQEDSAVYLCASSFTGELFFGEGSRLTVL.

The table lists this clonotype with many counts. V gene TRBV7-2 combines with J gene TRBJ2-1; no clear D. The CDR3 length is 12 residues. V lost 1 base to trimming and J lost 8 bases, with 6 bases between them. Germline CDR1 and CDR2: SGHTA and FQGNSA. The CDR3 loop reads CASSLGLDEQFF. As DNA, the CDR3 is TGTGCCAGCAGCTTAGGACTGGATGAGCAGTTCTTC.

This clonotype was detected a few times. This CDR3 is CASSEGGTELFF. In DNA form, the CDR3 reads TGTGCCAGCAGTGAGGGAGGGACAGAGTTATTCTTC. The chain joins TRBV25-1 to TRBJ2-1; D could derive from TRBD1 or TRBD2 (7 bases each). V was cut by 3 bases and J by 16 bases, with 16 bases left in between. In germline, CDR1 is MGHDK, CDR2 SYGVNS. CDR3 size: 12 residues.

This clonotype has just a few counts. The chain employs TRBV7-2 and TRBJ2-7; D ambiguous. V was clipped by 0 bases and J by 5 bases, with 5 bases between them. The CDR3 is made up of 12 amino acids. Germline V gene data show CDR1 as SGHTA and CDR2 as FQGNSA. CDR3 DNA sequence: TGTGCCAGCAGCTTAGCGTCCAACGAGCAGTACTTC. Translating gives CASSLASNEQYF. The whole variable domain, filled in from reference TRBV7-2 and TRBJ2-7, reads GAGVSQSPSNKVTEKGKDVELRCDPISGHTALYWYRQSLGQGLEFLIYFQGNSAPDKSGLPSDRFSAERTGGSVSTLTIQRTQQEDSAVYLCASSLASNEQYFGPGTRLTVT.

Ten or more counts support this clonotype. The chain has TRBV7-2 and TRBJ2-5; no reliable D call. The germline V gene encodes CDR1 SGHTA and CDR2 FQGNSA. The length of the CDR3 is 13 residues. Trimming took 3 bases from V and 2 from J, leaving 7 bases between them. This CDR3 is CASSFSRQETQYF. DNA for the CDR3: TGTGCCAGCAGCTTTTCGCGGCAAGAGACCCAGTACTTC.

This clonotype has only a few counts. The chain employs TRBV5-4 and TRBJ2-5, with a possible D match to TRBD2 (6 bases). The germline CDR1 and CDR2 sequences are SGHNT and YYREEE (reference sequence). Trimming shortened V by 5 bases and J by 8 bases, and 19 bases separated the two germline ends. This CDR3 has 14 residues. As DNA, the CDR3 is TGTGCCAGCAGTTTAAATCGGGGGATAATAACCCAGTACTTC. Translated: CASSLNRGIITQYF.

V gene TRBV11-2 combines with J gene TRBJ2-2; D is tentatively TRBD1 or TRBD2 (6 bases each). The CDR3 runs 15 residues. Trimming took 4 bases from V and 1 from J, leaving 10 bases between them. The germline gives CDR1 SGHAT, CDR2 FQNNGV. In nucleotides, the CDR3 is TGTGCCAGCAGCTACGGGGGCTGGAACACCGGGGAGCTGTTTTTT. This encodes CASSYGGWNTGELFF.

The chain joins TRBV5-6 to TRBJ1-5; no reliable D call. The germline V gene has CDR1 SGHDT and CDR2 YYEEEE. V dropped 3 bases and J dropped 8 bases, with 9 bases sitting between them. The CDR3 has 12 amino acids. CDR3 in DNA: TGTGCCAGCAGCTCCAATTGGGAGCCCCAGCATTTT. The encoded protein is CASSSNWEPQHF.

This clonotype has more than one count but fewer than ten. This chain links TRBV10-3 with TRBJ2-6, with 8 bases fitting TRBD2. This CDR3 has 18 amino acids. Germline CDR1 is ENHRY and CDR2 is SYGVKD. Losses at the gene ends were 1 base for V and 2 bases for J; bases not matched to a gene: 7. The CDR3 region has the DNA TGTGCCATCAGTGAGTTCGGGGGGGGGGCCCCTGGGGCCAACGTCCTGACTTTC. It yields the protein CAISEFGGGAPGANVLTF.

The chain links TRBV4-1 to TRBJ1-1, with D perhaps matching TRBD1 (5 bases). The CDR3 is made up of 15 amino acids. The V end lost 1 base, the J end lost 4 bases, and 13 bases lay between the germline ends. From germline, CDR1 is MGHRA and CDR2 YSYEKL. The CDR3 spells CASSQVRGSATEAFF. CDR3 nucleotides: TGCGCCAGCAGCCAAGTCCGGGGGTCAGCCACTGAAGCTTTCTTT.

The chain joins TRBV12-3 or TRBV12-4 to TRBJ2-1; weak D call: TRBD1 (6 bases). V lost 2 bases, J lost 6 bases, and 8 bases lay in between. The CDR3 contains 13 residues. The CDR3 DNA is TGTGCCAGCAGTTTATCCAGGGGCAATGAGCAGTTCTTC. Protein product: CASSLSRGNEQFF.

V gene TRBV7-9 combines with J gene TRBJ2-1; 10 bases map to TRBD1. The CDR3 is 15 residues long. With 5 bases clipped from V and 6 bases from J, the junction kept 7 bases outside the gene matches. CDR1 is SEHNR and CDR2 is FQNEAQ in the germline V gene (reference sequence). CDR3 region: CASSHRDRGRNEQFF. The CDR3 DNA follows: TGTGCCAGCAGCCACAGAGACAGGGGGCGCAATGAGCAGTTCTTC.

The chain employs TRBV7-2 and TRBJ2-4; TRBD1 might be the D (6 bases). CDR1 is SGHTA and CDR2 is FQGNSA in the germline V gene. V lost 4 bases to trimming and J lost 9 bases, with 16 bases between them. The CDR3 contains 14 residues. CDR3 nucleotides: TGTGCCAGCAGCTCTGACCCGGGGACAAGCATTCAGTACTTC. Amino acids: CASSSDPGTSIQYF.

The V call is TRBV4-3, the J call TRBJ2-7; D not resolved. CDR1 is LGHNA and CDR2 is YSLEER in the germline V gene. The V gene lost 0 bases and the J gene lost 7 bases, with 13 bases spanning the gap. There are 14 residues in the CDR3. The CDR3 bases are TGCGCCAGCAGCCAAGATCGCTTAGGGCGGGAGCAGTACTTC. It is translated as CASSQDRLGREQYF.

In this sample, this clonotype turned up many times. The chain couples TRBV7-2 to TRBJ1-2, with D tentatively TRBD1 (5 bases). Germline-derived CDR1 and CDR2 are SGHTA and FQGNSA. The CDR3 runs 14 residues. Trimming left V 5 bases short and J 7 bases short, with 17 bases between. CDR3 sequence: CASSQGPGVSGYTF. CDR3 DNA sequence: TGTGCCAGCAGCCAAGGGCCGGGGGTATCTGGCTACACCTTC.

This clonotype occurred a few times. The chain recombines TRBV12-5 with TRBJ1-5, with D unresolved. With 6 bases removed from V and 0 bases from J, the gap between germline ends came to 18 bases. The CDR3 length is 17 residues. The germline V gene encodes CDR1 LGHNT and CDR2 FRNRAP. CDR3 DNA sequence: TGTGCTAGTGGCAACTTCAGAGACACTTATAGCAATCAGCCCCAGCATTTT. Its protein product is CASGNFRDTYSNQPQHF.